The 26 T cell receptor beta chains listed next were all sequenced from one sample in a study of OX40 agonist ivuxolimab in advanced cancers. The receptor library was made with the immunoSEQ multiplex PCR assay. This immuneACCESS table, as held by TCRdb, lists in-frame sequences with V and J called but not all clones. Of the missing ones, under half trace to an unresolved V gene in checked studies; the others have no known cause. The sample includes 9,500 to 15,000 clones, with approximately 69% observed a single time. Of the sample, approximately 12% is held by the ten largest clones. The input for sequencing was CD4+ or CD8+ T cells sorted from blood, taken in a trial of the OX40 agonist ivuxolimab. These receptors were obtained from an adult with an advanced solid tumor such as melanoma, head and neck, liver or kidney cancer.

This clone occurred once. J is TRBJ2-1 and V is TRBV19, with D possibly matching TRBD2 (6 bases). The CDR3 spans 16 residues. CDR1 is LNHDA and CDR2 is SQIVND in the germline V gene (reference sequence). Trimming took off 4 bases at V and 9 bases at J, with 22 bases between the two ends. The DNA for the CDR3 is TGTGCCAGTAGTAGCCGGATAGCTGGAGGGCCATCTGAGCAGTTCTTC. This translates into CASSSRIAGGPSEQFF.

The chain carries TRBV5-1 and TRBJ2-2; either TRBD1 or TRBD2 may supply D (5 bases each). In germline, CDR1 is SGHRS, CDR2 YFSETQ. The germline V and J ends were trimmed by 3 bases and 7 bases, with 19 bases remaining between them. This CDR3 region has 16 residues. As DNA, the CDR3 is TGCGCCAGCAGCTACTTCGCCGGGACGCTCGGCGGGGAGCTGTTTTTT. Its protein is CASSYFAGTLGGELFF.

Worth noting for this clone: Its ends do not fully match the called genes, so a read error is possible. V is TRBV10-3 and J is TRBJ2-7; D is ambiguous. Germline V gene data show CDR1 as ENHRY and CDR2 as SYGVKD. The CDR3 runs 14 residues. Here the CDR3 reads CAIILHRPLVTKHF. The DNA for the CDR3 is TGTGCCATCATTCTGCACCGGCCATTGGTCACGAAACATTTC.

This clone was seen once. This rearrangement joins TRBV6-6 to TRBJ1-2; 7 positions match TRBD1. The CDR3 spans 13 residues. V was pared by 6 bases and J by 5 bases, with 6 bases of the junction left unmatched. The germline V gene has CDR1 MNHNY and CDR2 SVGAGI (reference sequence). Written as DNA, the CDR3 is TGTGCCAGCAGGGAAGGACAGGAATATGGCTACACCTTC. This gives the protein CASREGQEYGYTF.

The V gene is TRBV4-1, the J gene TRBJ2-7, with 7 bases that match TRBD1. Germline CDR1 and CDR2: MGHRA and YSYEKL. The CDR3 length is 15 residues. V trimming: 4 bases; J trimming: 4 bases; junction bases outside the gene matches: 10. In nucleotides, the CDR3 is TGCGCCAGCAGCCCAGGACAGGCCTCATATTACGAGCAGTACTTC. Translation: CASSPGQASYYEQYF.

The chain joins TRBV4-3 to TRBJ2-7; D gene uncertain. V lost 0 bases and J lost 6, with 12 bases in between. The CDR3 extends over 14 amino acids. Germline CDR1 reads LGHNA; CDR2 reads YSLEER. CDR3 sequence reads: CASSQDLSSLEQYF. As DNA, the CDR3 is TGCGCCAGCAGCCAAGATTTAAGTTCGCTCGAGCAGTACTTC.

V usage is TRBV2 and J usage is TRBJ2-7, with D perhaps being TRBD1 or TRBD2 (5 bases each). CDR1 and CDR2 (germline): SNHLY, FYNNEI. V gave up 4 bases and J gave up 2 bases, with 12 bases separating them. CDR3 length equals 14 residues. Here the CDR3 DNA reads TGTGCCAGCAGTGGAACGGGACGGGCCTACGAGCAGTACTTC. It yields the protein CASSGTGRAYEQYF.

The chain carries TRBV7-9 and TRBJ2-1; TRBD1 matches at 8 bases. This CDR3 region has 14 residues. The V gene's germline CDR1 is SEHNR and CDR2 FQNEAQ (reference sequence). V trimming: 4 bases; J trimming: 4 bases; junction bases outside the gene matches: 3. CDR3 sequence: CASSSRDRYNEQFF. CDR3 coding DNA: TGTGCCAGCAGCTCCCGGGACAGGTACAATGAGCAGTTCTTC.

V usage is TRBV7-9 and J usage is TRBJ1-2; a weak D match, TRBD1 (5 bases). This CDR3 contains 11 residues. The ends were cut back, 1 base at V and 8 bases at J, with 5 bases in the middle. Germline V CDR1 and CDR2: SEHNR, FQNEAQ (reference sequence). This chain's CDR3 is CASSLEGGYTF. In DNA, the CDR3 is TGTGCCAGCAGCTTAGAGGGGGGCTACACCTTC.

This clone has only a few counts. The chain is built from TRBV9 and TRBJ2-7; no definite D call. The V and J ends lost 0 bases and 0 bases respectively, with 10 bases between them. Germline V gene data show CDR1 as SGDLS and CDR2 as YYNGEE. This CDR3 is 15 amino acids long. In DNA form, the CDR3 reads TGTGCCAGCAGCGTAGGGGGTGCTAGCTCCTACGAGCAGTACTTC. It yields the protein CASSVGGASSYEQYF.

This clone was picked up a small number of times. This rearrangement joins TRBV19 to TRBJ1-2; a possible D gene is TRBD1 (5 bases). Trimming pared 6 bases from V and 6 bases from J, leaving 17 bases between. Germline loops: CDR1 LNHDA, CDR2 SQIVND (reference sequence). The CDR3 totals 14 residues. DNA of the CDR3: TGTGCCAGTAGCGCCACCGGACAACGTCATGGCTACACCTTC. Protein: CASSATGQRHGYTF.

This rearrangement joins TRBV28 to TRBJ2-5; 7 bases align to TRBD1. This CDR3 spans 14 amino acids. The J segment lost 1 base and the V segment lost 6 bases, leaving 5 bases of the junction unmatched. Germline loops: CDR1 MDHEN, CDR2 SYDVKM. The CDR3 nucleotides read TGTGCCAGCAGGTTTACAGGGGTCCAAGAGACCCAGTACTTC. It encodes CASRFTGVQETQYF.

The CDR3 reads CASSFQGIWAATEAFF. In DNA form, the CDR3 reads TGTGCCAGCAGCTTCCAGGGGATATGGGCGGCCACTGAAGCTTTCTTT. The chain links TRBV5-6 to TRBJ1-1, with D possibly TRBD1 on 6 matching bases. The CDR3 runs to 16 residues. Trimming shortened V by 2 bases and J by 4 bases, and 18 bases separated the two germline ends. Germline V lookup: CDR1 SGHDT, CDR2 YYEEEE.

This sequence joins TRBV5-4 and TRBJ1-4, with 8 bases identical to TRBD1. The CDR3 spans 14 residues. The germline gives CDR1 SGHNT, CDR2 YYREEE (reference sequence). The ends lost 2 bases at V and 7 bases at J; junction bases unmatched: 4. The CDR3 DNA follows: TGTGCCAGCAGCTTTGGACAGGGCGGTGAAAAACTGTTTTTT. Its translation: CASSFGQGGEKLFF.

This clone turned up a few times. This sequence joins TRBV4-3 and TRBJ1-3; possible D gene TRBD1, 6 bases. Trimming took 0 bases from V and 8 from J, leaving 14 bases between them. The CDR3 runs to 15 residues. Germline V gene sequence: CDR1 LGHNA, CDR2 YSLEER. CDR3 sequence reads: CASSQEQGWSDTIYF. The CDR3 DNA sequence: TGCGCCAGCAGCCAAGAACAGGGTTGGTCGGACACCATATATTTT.

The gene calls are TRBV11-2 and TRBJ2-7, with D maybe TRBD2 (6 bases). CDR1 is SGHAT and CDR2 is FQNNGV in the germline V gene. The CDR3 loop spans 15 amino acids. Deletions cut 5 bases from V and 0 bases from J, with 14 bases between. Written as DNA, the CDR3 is TGTGCCAGCAGCCTAGCGAACAGGCCCTCCTACGAGCAGTACTTC. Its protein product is CASSLANRPSYEQYF.

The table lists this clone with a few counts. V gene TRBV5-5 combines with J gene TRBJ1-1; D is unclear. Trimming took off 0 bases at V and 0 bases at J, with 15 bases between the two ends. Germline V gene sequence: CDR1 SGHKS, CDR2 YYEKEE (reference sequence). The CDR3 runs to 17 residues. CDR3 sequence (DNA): TGTGCCAGCAGCTTGGGGTATATAGGCCCGATGAACACTGAAGCTTTCTTT. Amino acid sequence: CASSLGYIGPMNTEAFF.

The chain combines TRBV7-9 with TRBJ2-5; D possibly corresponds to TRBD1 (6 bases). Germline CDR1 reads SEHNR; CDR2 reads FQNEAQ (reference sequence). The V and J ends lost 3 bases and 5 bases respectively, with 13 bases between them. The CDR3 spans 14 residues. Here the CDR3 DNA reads TGTGCCAGCAGCTTCCAGGGGTCCCTCGAGACCCAGTACTTC. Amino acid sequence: CASSFQGSLETQYF.

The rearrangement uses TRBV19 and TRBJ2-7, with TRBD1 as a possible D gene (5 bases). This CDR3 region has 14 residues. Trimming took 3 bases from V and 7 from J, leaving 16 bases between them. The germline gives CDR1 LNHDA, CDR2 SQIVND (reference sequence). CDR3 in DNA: TGTGCCAGTAGTATTAGTTACGGTAACAGGGAGCAGTACTTC. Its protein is CASSISYGNREQYF.

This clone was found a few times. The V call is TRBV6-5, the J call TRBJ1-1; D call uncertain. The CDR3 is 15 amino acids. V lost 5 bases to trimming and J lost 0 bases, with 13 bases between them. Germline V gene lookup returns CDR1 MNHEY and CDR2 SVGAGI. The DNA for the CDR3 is TGTGCCAGCAGTCTAGATACAGCCCTGAACACTGAAGCTTTCTTT. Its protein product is CASSLDTALNTEAFF.

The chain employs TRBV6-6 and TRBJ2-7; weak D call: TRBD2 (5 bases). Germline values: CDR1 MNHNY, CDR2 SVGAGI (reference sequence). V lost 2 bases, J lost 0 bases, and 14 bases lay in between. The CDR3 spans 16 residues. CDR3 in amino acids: CASSYPSPRDSYEQYF. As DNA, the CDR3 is TGTGCCAGCAGTTACCCCTCTCCCCGGGACTCCTACGAGCAGTACTTC.

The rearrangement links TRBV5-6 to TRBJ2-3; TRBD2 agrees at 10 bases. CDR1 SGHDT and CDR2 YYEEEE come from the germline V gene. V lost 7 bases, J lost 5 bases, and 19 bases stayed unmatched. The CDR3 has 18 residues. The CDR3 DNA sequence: TGTGCCAGCGGAAAGCTTAGAAGCGGGGGGGCCAGGATAGATACGCAGTATTTT. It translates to CASGKLRSGGARIDTQYF.

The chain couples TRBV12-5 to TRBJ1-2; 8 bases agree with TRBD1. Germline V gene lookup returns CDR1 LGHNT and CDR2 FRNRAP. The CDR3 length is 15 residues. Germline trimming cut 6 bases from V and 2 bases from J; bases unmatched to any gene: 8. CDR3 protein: CASGPDRGRNYGYTF. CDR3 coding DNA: TGTGCTAGTGGACCCGACAGGGGACGGAACTATGGCTACACCTTC.

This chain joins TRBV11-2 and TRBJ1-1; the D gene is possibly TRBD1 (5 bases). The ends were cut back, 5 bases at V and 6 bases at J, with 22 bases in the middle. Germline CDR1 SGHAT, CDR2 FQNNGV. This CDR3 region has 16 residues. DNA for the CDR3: TGTGCCAGCAGCCCAACGGGGGAAAGGAGTCGGGCTGAAGCTTTCTTT. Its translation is CASSPTGERSRAEAFF.

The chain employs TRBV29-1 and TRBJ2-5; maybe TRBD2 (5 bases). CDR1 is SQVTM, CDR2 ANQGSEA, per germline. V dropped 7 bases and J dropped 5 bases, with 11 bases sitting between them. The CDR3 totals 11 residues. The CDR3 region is CSAEGMETQYF. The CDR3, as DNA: TGCAGCGCAGAGGGTATGGAGACCCAGTACTTC.

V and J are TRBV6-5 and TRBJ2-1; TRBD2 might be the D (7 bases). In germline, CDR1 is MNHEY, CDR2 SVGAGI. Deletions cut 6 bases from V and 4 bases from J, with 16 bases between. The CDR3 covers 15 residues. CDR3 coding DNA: TGTGCCAGCAGCCCCTTCGCGGGGGCGTACAATGAGCAGTTCTTC. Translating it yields CASSPFAGAYNEQFF.